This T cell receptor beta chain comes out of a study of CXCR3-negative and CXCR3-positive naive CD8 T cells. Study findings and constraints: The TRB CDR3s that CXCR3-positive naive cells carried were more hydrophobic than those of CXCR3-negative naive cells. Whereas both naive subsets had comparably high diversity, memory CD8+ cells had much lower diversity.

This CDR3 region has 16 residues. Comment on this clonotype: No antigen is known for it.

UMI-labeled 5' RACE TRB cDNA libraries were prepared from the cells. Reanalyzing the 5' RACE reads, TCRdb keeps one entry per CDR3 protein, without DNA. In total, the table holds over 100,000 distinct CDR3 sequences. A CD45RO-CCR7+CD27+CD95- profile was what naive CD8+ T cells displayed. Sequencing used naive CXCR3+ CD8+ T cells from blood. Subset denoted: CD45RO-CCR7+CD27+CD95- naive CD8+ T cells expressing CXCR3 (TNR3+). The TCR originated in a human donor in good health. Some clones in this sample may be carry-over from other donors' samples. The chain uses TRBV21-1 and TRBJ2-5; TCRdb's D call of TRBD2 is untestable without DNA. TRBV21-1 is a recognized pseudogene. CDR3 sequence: CASSKRDSPIQETQYF.